This entry concerns a single T cell receptor (beta chain). Its antigen remains unknown. The CDR3 consists of 14 residues. Per germline, CDR1 LGHNA and CDR2 YNFKEQ. The V and J ends lost 2 bases and 2 bases respectively, with 8 bases between them. This sample is drawn from a study of T cells in Graves' hyperthyroidism and ophthalmopathy. The study, taken as a whole, reports: Most thyroid-expanded clonotypes above 0.001 were also found in blood. Before onset, ophthalmopathy was predicted by the model a median roughly 6.4 months earlier.

TCR beta CDR3 regions were amplified from RNA transcripts. First-round RT-PCR targeting the TCR CDR3 was performed with the HTBI primer set. TCRdb redid the calling of the multiplex PCR reads with MiXCR, one entry per CDR3 protein. Here the sample spans about 350,000 distinct CDR3 sequences, around 15% being singletons. V gene TRBV4-2 combines with J gene TRBJ2-3, with D unresolved. The sequenced material came from blood. This clonotype was sampled from a woman aged 40 to 50 with Graves' ophthalmopathy. The CDR3, as DNA: TGTGCCAGCAGCCAACGCGGATCCACAGATACGCAGTATTTT. Its translation is CASSQRGSTDTQYF.